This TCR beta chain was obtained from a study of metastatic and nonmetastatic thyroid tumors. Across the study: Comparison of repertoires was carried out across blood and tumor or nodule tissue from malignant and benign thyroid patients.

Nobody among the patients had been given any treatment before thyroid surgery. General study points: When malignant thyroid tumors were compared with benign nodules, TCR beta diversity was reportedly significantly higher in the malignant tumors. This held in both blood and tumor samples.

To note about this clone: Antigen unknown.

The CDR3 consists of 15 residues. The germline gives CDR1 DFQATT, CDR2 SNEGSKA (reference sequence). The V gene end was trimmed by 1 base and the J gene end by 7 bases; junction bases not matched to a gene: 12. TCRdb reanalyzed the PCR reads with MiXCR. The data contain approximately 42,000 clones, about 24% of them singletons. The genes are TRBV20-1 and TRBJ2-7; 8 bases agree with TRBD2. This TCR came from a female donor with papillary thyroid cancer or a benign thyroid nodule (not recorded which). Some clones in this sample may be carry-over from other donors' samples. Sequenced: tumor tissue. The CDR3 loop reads CSARVDGRDSGEQYF. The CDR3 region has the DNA TGCAGTGCTAGAGTGGACGGGAGGGATTCGGGTGAGCAGTACTTC.